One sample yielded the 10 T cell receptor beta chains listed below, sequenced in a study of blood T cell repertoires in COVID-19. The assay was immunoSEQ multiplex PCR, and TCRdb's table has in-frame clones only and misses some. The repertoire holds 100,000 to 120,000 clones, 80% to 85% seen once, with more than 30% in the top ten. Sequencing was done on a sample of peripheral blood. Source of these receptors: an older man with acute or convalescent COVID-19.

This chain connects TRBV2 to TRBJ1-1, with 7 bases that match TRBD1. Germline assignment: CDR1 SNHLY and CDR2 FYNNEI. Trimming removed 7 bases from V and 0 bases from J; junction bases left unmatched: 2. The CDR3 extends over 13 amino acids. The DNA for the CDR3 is TGTGCCAGCACCGACAGGGTGAACACTGAAGCTTTCTTT. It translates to CASTDRVNTEAFF.

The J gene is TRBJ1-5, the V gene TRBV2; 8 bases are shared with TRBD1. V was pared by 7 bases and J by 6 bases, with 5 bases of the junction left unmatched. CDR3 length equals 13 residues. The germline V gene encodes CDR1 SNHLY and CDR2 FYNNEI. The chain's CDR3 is CASTPTGGQPQHF. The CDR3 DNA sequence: TGTGCCAGCACCCCCACAGGGGGTCAGCCCCAGCATTTT.

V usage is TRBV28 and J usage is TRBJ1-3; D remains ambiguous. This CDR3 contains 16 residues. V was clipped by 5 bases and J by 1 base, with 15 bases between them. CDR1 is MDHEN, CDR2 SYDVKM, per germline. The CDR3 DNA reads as TGTGCCAGCAGTACAGACCCGGGAGTGTCTGGAAACACCATATATTTT. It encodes CASSTDPGVSGNTIYF.

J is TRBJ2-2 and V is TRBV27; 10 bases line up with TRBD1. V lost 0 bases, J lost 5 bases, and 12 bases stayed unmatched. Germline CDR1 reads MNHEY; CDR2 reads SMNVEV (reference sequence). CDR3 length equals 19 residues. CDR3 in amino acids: CASSLSPPPGQGLTGELFF. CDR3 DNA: TGTGCCAGCAGTTTATCCCCCCCTCCGGGACAGGGGCTTACCGGGGAGCTGTTTTTT.

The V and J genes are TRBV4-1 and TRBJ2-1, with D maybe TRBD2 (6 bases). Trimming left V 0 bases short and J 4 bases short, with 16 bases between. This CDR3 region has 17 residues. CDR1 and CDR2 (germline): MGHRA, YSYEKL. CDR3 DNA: TGCGCCAGCAGCCAAGATCTGGTCTGGGGGACTTACAATGAGCAGTTCTTC. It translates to CASSQDLVWGTYNEQFF.

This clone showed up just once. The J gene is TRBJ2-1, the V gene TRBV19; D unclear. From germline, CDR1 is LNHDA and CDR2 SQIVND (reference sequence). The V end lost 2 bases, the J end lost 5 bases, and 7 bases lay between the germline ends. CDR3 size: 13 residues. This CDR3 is CASSIYGHNEQFF. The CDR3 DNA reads TGTGCCAGTAGTATATATGGGCACAATGAGCAGTTCTTC.

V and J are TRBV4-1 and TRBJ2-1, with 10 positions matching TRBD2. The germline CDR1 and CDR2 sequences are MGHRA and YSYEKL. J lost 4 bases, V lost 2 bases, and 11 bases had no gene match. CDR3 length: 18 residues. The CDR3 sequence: CASSQTQAALAGYNEQFF. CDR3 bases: TGCGCCAGCAGCCAAACGCAGGCGGCACTAGCGGGATACAATGAGCAGTTCTTC.

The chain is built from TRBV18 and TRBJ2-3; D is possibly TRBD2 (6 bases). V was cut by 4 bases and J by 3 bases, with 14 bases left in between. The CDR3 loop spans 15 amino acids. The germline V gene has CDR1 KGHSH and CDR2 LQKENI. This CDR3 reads CASSRLPRDTDTQYF. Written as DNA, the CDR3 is TGTGCCAGCTCACGCCTCCCGCGGGATACAGATACGCAGTATTTT.

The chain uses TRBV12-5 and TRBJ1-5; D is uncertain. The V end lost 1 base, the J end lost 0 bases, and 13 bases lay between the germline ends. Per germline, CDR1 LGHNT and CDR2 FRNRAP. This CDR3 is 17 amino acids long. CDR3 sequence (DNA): TGTGCTAGTGGTTTGGCGAGGGCCAGTTATAGCAATCAGCCCCAGCATTTT. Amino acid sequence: CASGLARASYSNQPQHF.

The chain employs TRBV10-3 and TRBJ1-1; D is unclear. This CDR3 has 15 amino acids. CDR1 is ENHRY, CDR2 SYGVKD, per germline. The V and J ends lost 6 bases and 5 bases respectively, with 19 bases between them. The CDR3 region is CAISDRGIDRTEAFF. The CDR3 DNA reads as TGTGCCATCAGCGATCGAGGGATTGATCGGACTGAAGCTTTCTTT.